Each of the 29 T cell receptor beta chains below was sequenced from the same sample in a study of T cell responses to AZD1222 COVID-19 vaccine. The data were produced by immunoSEQ multiplex PCR, yet TCRdb's version contains in-frame clones alone and is incomplete. The sample lists 100,000 to 150,000 clones, less than 90% occurring once. The material was peripheral blood, obtained on day 0 of AZD1222 vaccination. The source is an adult in good health.

The CDR3 DNA is TGTGCCAGCAGTTTGTACAGGGTGGAAGGTGGCTACACCTTC. This gives the protein CASSLYRVEGGYTF. The gene calls are TRBV28 and TRBJ1-2; D is possibly TRBD1 (6 bases). CDR3 size: 14 residues. The germline CDR1 and CDR2 sequences are MDHEN and SYDVKM. Trimming pared 3 bases from V and 7 bases from J, leaving 15 bases between.

A word on this clone: Its ends do not fully match the called genes, so a read error is possible. The chain joins TRBV5-1 to TRBJ1-2; D is unclear. The germline CDR1 and CDR2 sequences are SGHRS and YFSETQ. This CDR3 contains 13 residues. The CDR3 loop is CASSLGYGEAGSF. Written as DNA, the CDR3 is TGCGCCAGCAGCTTAGGCTACGGGGAGGCGGGTAGCTTC.

The V gene is TRBV3-1 (or the pseudogene TRBV3-2), the J gene TRBJ1-1; weak D call: TRBD1 (6 bases). Germline V lookup: CDR1 LGHDT, CDR2 YNNKEL (reference sequence). The germline V and J ends were trimmed by 0 bases and 2 bases, with 16 bases remaining between them. The CDR3 has 17 residues. CDR3 DNA sequence: TGTGCCAGCAGCCAAGAACAGGGCGGAATGAAAAACACTGAAGCTTTCTTT. It yields the protein CASSQEQGGMKNTEAFF.

This rearrangement joins TRBV5-1 to TRBJ2-5; no reliable D call. The CDR3 runs to 14 residues. Trimming cost V 0 bases and J 5 bases, with 11 bases left between them. Germline CDR1 SGHRS, CDR2 YFSETQ. CDR3 bases: TGCGCCAGCAGCTTGGGTGCGGCGCGGGAGACCCAGTACTTC. Amino acids: CASSLGAARETQYF.

The chain combines TRBV15 with TRBJ2-1, with D perhaps TRBD2 (6 bases). Trimming cost V 1 base and J 7 bases, with 11 bases left between them. The length of the CDR3 is 14 residues. Per germline, CDR1 LNHNV and CDR2 YYDKDF (reference sequence). CDR3 region: CATSRGGELNEQFF. The CDR3 bases are TGTGCCACCAGCAGAGGCGGGGAGTTGAATGAGCAGTTCTTC.

The V call is TRBV7-2, the J call TRBJ2-7; 11 positions agree with TRBD2. This CDR3 is built from 15 residues. In germline, CDR1 is SGHTA, CDR2 FQGNSA. Trimming took 5 bases from V and 6 from J; bases not matched to a gene: 9. The CDR3 reads CASSPTTSGRGEQYF. DNA of the CDR3: TGTGCCAGCAGCCCTACCACTAGCGGGAGAGGCGAGCAGTACTTC.

This sequence joins TRBV7-8 and TRBJ1-5; 7 bases map to TRBD1. Germline V gene sequence: CDR1 SGHVS, CDR2 FQNEAQ. CDR3 size: 15 residues. Trimming took 3 bases from V and 1 from J; bases not matched to a gene: 3. The CDR3 spells CASSLGQSSNQPQHF. The CDR3, as DNA: TGTGCCAGCAGCTTGGGACAGTCGAGCAATCAGCCCCAGCATTTT.

The chain has TRBV12-5 and TRBJ1-2; D remains ambiguous. This CDR3 spans 13 amino acids. The germline V gene encodes CDR1 LGHNT and CDR2 FRNRAP. The germline V and J ends were trimmed by 0 bases and 5 bases, with 7 bases remaining between them. CDR3 sequence: CASGLVGLYGYTF. The CDR3, as DNA: TGTGCTAGTGGTTTGGTAGGACTGTATGGCTACACCTTC.

V usage is TRBV25-1 and J usage is TRBJ2-5, with D perhaps matching TRBD1 (5 bases). This CDR3 comprises 13 residues. V lost 3 bases, J lost 1 base, and 6 bases lay in between. Germline assignment: CDR1 MGHDK and CDR2 SYGVNS. The CDR3 loop is CASSDQGQETQYF. In nucleotides, the CDR3 is TGTGCCAGCAGTGACCAGGGCCAAGAGACCCAGTACTTC.

V gene TRBV24-1 combines with J gene TRBJ2-1; no clear D. The ends were cut back, 4 bases at V and 12 bases at J, with 12 bases in the middle. CDR1 is KGHDR, CDR2 SFDVKD, per germline. This CDR3 has 12 residues. The CDR3 DNA is TGTGCCACCAGTGACAGCCAAAGATCGCAGTTCTTC. This codes for CATSDSQRSQFF.

The J gene is TRBJ2-1, the V gene TRBV12-3 or TRBV12-4; TRBD1 or TRBD2 may be the D gene (5 bases each). V gave up 6 bases and J gave up 9 bases, with 15 bases separating them. This CDR3 contains 13 residues. The CDR3 bases are TGTGCCAGCAGCCGGGGCACAGTGGGTGAGCAGTTCTTC. This translates into CASSRGTVGEQFF.

This chain's CDR3 is CASSPGQGSSYNSPLHF. The CDR3 nucleotides are TGTGCCAGCAGCCCAGGACAGGGGAGCTCCTATAATTCACCCCTCCACTTT. The rearrangement joins TRBV7-6 to TRBJ1-6; 9 bases fit TRBD1. After removal of 5 bases from V and 0 bases from J, the junction contained 5 bases not matched to a gene. Germline lookup yields CDR1 SGHVS and CDR2 FNYEAQ. The CDR3 loop spans 17 amino acids.

The chain joins TRBV5-1 to TRBJ2-5, with TRBD2 as a possible D gene (5 bases). V lost 0 bases to trimming and J lost 4 bases, with 19 bases between them. CDR3 length equals 17 residues. Germline V gives CDR1 SGHRS, CDR2 YFSETQ. CDR3 region: CASSLATAGPSPETQYF. The CDR3 DNA reads as TGCGCCAGCAGCTTGGCCACGGCGGGCCCTTCCCCAGAGACCCAGTACTTC.

V usage is TRBV6-2 or TRBV6-3 and J usage is TRBJ1-1; D remains unclear. Trimming took 6 bases from V and 6 from J, leaving 14 bases between them. Germline V gene data show CDR1 as MNHEY and CDR2 as SVGEGT. This CDR3 has 13 residues. The CDR3 DNA reads TGTGCCAGCAGCTGGACTGCGGGCTCTGAAGCTTTCTTT. Protein sequence: CASSWTAGSEAFF.

The chain joins TRBV5-7 to TRBJ1-6; D is uncertain. TRBV5-7 has ORF status, its function being uncertain. V was pared by 2 bases and J by 7 bases, with 4 bases between. This CDR3 contains 12 residues. The CDR3 here is CASSLENSPLHF. In DNA form, the CDR3 reads TGTGCCAGCAGCTTAGAAAATTCACCCCTCCACTTT.

This clone is a singleton in its sample. The chain recombines TRBV6-4 with TRBJ1-5; D is unclear. V lost 5 bases and J 3 bases, leaving 8 bases between the germline ends. The CDR3 is 13 amino acids. Germline assignment: CDR1 MRHNA and CDR2 SNTAGT. Here the CDR3 DNA reads TGTGCCAGCAGTCCCACGGCCAATCAGCCCCAGCATTTT. This encodes CASSPTANQPQHF.

The V call is TRBV21-1, the J call TRBJ2-7. TRBV21-1 constitutes a pseudogene. This CDR3 is built from 16 residues. Here the CDR3 reads CASSKDGTKPHYEQYF. Here the CDR3 DNA reads TGTGCCAGCAGCAAAGACGGGACGAAACCACACTACGAGCAGTACTTC.

V gene TRBV27 combines with J gene TRBJ2-7; 12 positions agree with TRBD2. V was pared by 6 bases and J by 0 bases, with 6 bases of the junction left unmatched. Germline V CDR1 and CDR2: MNHEY, SMNVEV (reference sequence). This CDR3 region has 16 residues. DNA of the CDR3: TGTGCCAGCAGCCGACTAGCGGGAGCGCTCTCCTACGAGCAGTACTTC. Residues: CASSRLAGALSYEQYF.

V usage is TRBV11-3 and J usage is TRBJ2-7; 7 bases map to TRBD2. The CDR3 spans 17 residues. Per germline, CDR1 SGHNT and CDR2 YENEEA. V lost 5 bases and J lost 2; bases outside the gene matches: 15. CDR3 sequence (DNA): TGTGCCAGCAGCCCTAGACGGGGGGATTCCCGAACCTACGAGCAGTACTTC. It yields the protein CASSPRRGDSRTYEQYF.

The chain combines TRBV10-1 with TRBJ2-1; the match to TRBD1 covers 7 bases. Germline trimming cut 4 bases from V and 5 bases from J; bases unmatched to any gene: 5. Per the germline V gene, CDR1 is WNHNN and CDR2 is SYGVQD (reference sequence). The CDR3 length is 14 residues. For the CDR3, the DNA is TGCGCCAGCAGTGCGTCGGGACAGAACAATGAGCAGTTCTTC. Amino acids: CASSASGQNNEQFF.

This chain joins TRBV9 and TRBJ1-6; unclear D gene. Germline V CDR1 and CDR2: SGDLS, YYNGEE. The CDR3 consists of 14 residues. Trimming pared 2 bases from V and 5 bases from J, leaving 8 bases between. The chain's CDR3 is CASSVNQDNSPLHF. CDR3 DNA sequence: TGTGCCAGCAGCGTGAACCAGGATAATTCACCCCTCCACTTT.

CDR3 residues: CASSPGPWNSPLHF. CDR3 in DNA: TGTGCCAGCAGCCCGGGACCATGGAATTCACCCCTCCACTTT. The genes are TRBV25-1 and TRBJ1-6; D is possibly TRBD1 (5 bases). The CDR3 totals 14 residues. Trimming removed 6 bases from V and 7 bases from J, with 13 bases in between. Germline values: CDR1 MGHDK, CDR2 SYGVNS. Variable domain in full (rest from reference TRBV25-1 and TRBJ1-6): EADIYQTPRYLVIGTGKKITLECSQTMGHDKMYWYQQDPGMELHLIHYSYGVNSTEKGDLSSESTVSRIRTEHFPLTLESARPSHTSQYLCASSPGPWNSPLHFGNGTRLTVT.

This clone turned up a few times. This chain uses TRBV7-2 with TRBJ1-1; TRBD1 aligns across 11 bases. CDR1 is SGHTA, CDR2 FQGNSA, per germline. This CDR3 region has 16 residues. Trimming cost V 6 bases and J 1 base; bases outside gene matches: 7. CDR3 nucleotide sequence: TGTGCCAGCAGGCGCCCGGGACAGGGGGAGAACACTGAAGCTTTCTTT. Translation gives CASRRPGQGENTEAFF.

The sample holds a few counts of this clone. The chain combines TRBV3-1 (or the pseudogene TRBV3-2) with TRBJ1-1, with a weak D call TRBD1 (5 bases). The ends were cut back, 6 bases at V and 1 base at J, with 12 bases in the middle. The CDR3 sequence is 14 residues long. Germline lookup yields CDR1 LGHDT and CDR2 YNNKEL (reference sequence). CDR3 DNA: TGTGCCAGCAGTTTTAACGGGGCGAACACTGAAGCTTTCTTT. Amino acid sequence: CASSFNGANTEAFF.

The rearrangement links TRBV28 to TRBJ2-7; 9 positions agree with TRBD2. The trim removed 2 bases at V and 0 bases at J, leaving 8 bases unmatched. The CDR3 totals 17 residues. Germline V gene lookup returns CDR1 MDHEN and CDR2 SYDVKM. As DNA, the CDR3 is TGTGCCAGCAGTTTACAGGCTAGCGGGGTTAGCTCCTACGAGCAGTACTTC. It yields the protein CASSLQASGVSSYEQYF.

The V call is TRBV6-5, the J call TRBJ2-1, with 7 positions matching TRBD1. The J segment lost 6 bases and the V segment lost 4 bases, leaving 9 bases of the junction unmatched. Germline CDR1 MNHEY, CDR2 SVGAGI. CDR3 length: 15 amino acids. As DNA, the CDR3 is TGTGCCAGCAGTTCTGGACAGGCCCCTGGCAATGAGCAGTTCTTC. Translating it yields CASSSGQAPGNEQFF.

This chain links TRBV9 with TRBJ1-6; D is possibly TRBD1 (5 bases). CDR3 length: 14 residues. V was cut by 2 bases and J by 7 bases, with 10 bases left in between. Germline CDR1 is SGDLS and CDR2 is YYNGEE. The CDR3 loop reads CASSVGDGNSPLHF. The CDR3 coding sequence is TGTGCCAGCAGCGTCGGGGACGGGAATTCACCCCTCCACTTT.

This clone was detected once. The chain combines TRBV4-3 with TRBJ1-1, with D unclear. Germline values: CDR1 LGHNA, CDR2 YSLEER. The V and J ends lost 4 bases and 5 bases respectively, with 17 bases between them. The CDR3 extends over 15 amino acids. CDR3 loop: CASSLGPQSGTEAFF. The CDR3 DNA reads TGCGCCAGCAGCCTAGGGCCACAATCCGGGACTGAAGCTTTCTTT.

V gene TRBV19 combines with J gene TRBJ1-4, with TRBD1 matching over 9 bases. From germline, CDR1 is LNHDA and CDR2 SQIVND (reference sequence). This CDR3 spans 17 amino acids. J lost 8 bases, V lost 3 bases, and 13 bases had no gene match. In DNA, the CDR3 is TGTGCCAGTAGTATTGGGGACAGGGCCGATTTGGGAGAAAAACTGTTTTTT. It yields the protein CASSIGDRADLGEKLFF.